The 18 T cell receptor beta chains below were found in one sample sequenced in a study of blood T cell repertoires in COVID-19. This table comes from immunoSEQ multiplex PCR, and its TCRdb copy is limited to in-frame clones, with some not included. Altogether around 76,000 clones are present, 75% to 90% being singletons, with the ten largest covering 9.5% to 15%. Source material: peripheral blood. The receptors stem from a man aged 50 or older with COVID-19, enrolled during active disease.

This chain connects TRBV5-6 to TRBJ1-1; TRBD1 agrees at 8 bases. V trimming: 4 bases; J trimming: 4 bases; junction bases outside the gene matches: 12. This CDR3 has 16 amino acids. CDR1 is SGHDT and CDR2 is YYEEEE in the germline V gene. The CDR3 region is CASSPFNSDRVTEAFF. The CDR3, as DNA: TGTGCCAGCAGCCCATTTAACTCGGACAGGGTCACTGAAGCTTTCTTT. Variable domain in full (rest from reference TRBV5-6 and TRBJ1-1): DAGVTQSPTHLIKTRGQQVTLRCSPKSGHDTVSWYQQALGQGPQFIFQYYEEEERQRGNFPDRFSGHQFPNYSSELNVNALLLGDSALYLCASSPFNSDRVTEAFFGQGTRLTVV.

In this sample, this clone turned up a few times. The chain carries TRBV19 and TRBJ2-1; 7 nucleotides match TRBD1. This CDR3 is 12 amino acids long. Trimming took 10 bases from V and 8 from J; bases not matched to a gene: 8. Germline assignment: CDR1 LNHDA and CDR2 SQIVND (reference sequence). Here the CDR3 DNA reads TGTGCCACAGCAGGGGGAGTGTATGAGCAGTTCTTC. Encoded protein: CATAGGVYEQFF. Filled out from reference TRBV19 and TRBJ2-1, the complete variable domain reads DGGITQSPKYLFRKEGQNVTLSCEQNLNHDAMYWYRQDPGQGLRLIYYSQIVNDFQKGDIAEGYSVSREKKESFPLTVTSAQKNPTAFYLCATAGGVYEQFFGPGTRLTVL.

The chain links TRBV4-1 to TRBJ2-7, with TRBD2 matching over 8 bases. CDR1 and CDR2 from the germline V gene are MGHRA and YSYEKL. The CDR3 contains 16 residues. Germline trimming cut 0 bases from V and 7 bases from J; bases unmatched to any gene: 11. CDR3 residues: CASSQETGLDLGEQYF. The DNA for the CDR3 is TGCGCCAGCAGCCAAGAGACGGGACTAGACCTTGGGGAGCAGTACTTC.

This clone has just one count. The rearrangement joins TRBV2 to TRBJ2-7; D is unclear. CDR3 length equals 13 residues. Germline CDR1 SNHLY, CDR2 FYNNEI. Trimming left V 4 bases short and J 1 base short, with 8 bases between. The CDR3 protein is CASSGASSYEQYF. The CDR3 DNA reads TGTGCCAGCAGTGGCGCCTCGTCCTACGAGCAGTACTTC.

The chain uses TRBV7-3 and TRBJ1-6, with a possible D match to TRBD1 (5 bases). The CDR3 is made up of 14 amino acids. Trimming stripped 5 bases from V and 5 bases from J, with 10 bases between. The V gene's germline CDR1 is SGHTA and CDR2 FQGTGA. The CDR3 sequence: CASSVGPHNSPLHF. The CDR3 DNA follows: TGTGCCAGCAGCGTGGGGCCGCATAATTCACCCCTCCACTTT.

This clone was seen only a few times. V and J are TRBV6-6 and TRBJ1-6, with D tentatively TRBD1 (6 bases). The CDR3 is made up of 15 amino acids. The ends were cut back, 5 bases at V and 9 bases at J, with 17 bases in the middle. Germline CDR1 and CDR2: MNHNY and SVGAGI (reference sequence). CDR3 residues: CASSPPAGVGSPLHF. DNA for the CDR3: TGTGCCAGCAGTCCGCCCGCAGGGGTAGGTTCACCCCTCCACTTT.

In its sample, this clone was seen a few times. The V call is TRBV7-2, the J call TRBJ2-2; 7 bases agree with TRBD1. The V gene end was trimmed by 5 bases and the J gene end by 3 bases; junction bases not matched to a gene: 9. CDR3 length: 16 residues. Germline V CDR1 and CDR2: SGHTA, FQGNSA. The CDR3 loop reads CASSLTGTDYTGELFF. The CDR3, as DNA: TGTGCCAGCAGCCTAACCGGGACAGACTACACCGGGGAGCTGTTTTTT.

This clone was detected only a few times. This chain connects TRBV20-1 to TRBJ2-3, with D possibly matching TRBD1 (5 bases). CDR1 is DFQATT, CDR2 SNEGSKA, per germline (reference sequence). V was cut by 3 bases and J by 0 bases, with 13 bases left in between. This CDR3 is 15 amino acids long. The CDR3 nucleotides are TGCAGTGCTAGTAATATAGGGGAAAGCACAGATACGCAGTATTTT. Protein: CSASNIGESTDTQYF.

The J gene is TRBJ2-7, the V gene TRBV28; 9 bases line up with TRBD1. With 3 bases clipped from V and 2 bases from J, the junction kept 2 bases outside the gene matches. The CDR3 runs 14 residues. Germline-derived CDR1 and CDR2 are MDHEN and SYDVKM. The CDR3 coding sequence is TGTGCCAGCAGTTTGGACAGGGGAACCTACGAGCAGTACTTC. Translating gives CASSLDRGTYEQYF.

The gene calls are TRBV5-5 and TRBJ1-1; 7 positions agree with TRBD1. With 2 bases clipped from V and 1 base from J, the junction kept 5 bases outside the gene matches. CDR1 is SGHKS and CDR2 is YYEKEE in the germline V gene (reference sequence). CDR3 size: 15 residues. The CDR3 loop reads CASSLTGTANTEAFF. The CDR3, as DNA: TGTGCCAGCAGCTTAACCGGGACAGCGAACACTGAAGCTTTCTTT.

In nucleotides, the CDR3 is TGCGCCAGCAGCACGGAAACTAGCTACGAGCAGTACTTC. This gives the protein CASSTETSYEQYF. The genes are TRBV5-1 and TRBJ2-7; a possible D gene is TRBD2 (5 bases). The length of the CDR3 is 13 residues. V lost 4 bases to trimming and J lost 3 bases, with 11 bases between them. The germline gives CDR1 SGHRS, CDR2 YFSETQ.

The V gene is TRBV3-1 (or the pseudogene TRBV3-2), the J gene TRBJ1-3; D call uncertain. This CDR3 has 14 residues. Per the germline V gene, CDR1 is LGHDT and CDR2 is YNNKEL (reference sequence). Trimming took 4 bases from V and 0 from J, leaving 7 bases between them. In nucleotides, the CDR3 is TGTGCCAGCAGCCCCTGGAGCTCTGGAAACACCATATATTTT. It codes for CASSPWSSGNTIYF.

This sequence joins TRBV15 and TRBJ2-7; TRBD2 matches at 7 bases. The CDR3 is made up of 12 amino acids. Germline V CDR1 and CDR2: LNHNV, YYDKDF (reference sequence). The V segment lost 5 bases and the J segment 6 bases; nucleotides outside the gene matches: 4. The CDR3 loop is CATSRWGGEQYF. As DNA, the CDR3 is TGTGCCACCAGCCGCTGGGGGGGCGAGCAGTACTTC. The variable domain in full, completed from reference TRBV15 and TRBJ2-7, reads DAMVIQNPRYQVTQFGKPVTLSCSQTLNHNVMYWYQQKSSQAPKLLFHYYDKDFNNEADTPDNFQSRRPNTSFCFLDIRSPGLGDTAMYLCATSRWGGEQYFGPGTRLTVT.

The chain combines TRBV30 with TRBJ2-5; weak D call: TRBD1 (6 bases). Germline CDR1 is GTSNPN and CDR2 is SVGIG (reference sequence). The germline V and J ends were trimmed by 3 bases and 5 bases, with 13 bases remaining between them. CDR3 length: 13 amino acids. CDR3 amino acids: CAWRRDNRETQYF. The CDR3 bases are TGTGCCTGGAGACGGGACAACCGGGAGACCCAGTACTTC.

The table lists this clone with a few counts. The rearrangement uses TRBV28 and TRBJ1-3, with D perhaps TRBD1 (5 bases). V was clipped by 5 bases and J by 4 bases, with 15 bases between them. Germline CDR1 reads MDHEN; CDR2 reads SYDVKM. This CDR3 is built from 15 residues. CDR3 loop: CASSRPGKSGNTIYF. The DNA for the CDR3 is TGTGCCAGCAGTCGGCCAGGGAAATCCGGAAACACCATATATTTT.

The V gene is TRBV3-1 (or the pseudogene TRBV3-2), the J gene TRBJ2-2, with a tentative D call TRBD1 (6 bases). Germline lookup yields CDR1 LGHDT and CDR2 YNNKEL (reference sequence). Trimming took off 1 base at V and 7 bases at J, with 13 bases between the two ends. The CDR3 has 15 residues. In DNA form, the CDR3 reads TGTGCCAGCAGCCAAGGGACAGTCACGGTCGGGGAGCTGTTTTTT. This translates into CASSQGTVTVGELFF.

The rearrangement uses TRBV6-1 and TRBJ2-2; D unresolved. Looked up from germline, CDR1 is MNHNS and CDR2 is SASEGT. The CDR3 is made up of 14 amino acids. V was cut by 2 bases and J by 2 bases, with 6 bases left in between. CDR3 DNA: TGTGCCAGCAGTGAAACGCTAAACACCGGGGAGCTGTTTTTT. Translating it yields CASSETLNTGELFF.

This clone came up once. This chain links TRBV7-6 with TRBJ2-7; 12 bases align to TRBD2. This CDR3 region has 18 residues. CDR1 is SGHVS, CDR2 FNYEAQ, per germline. The V gene end was trimmed by 3 bases and the J gene end by 4 bases; junction bases not matched to a gene: 13. CDR3 nucleotides: TGTGCCAGCAGCTTTCTAGCGGGAGGGTCCCCACAACCTTACGAGCAGTACTTC. Translating gives CASSFLAGGSPQPYEQYF.